Sequencing of this TCR beta chain was carried out in a study of identical twins. TCRdb recomputed calls from the 5' RACE reads with MiXCR, one row per CDR3 protein. The sample carries roughly 500,000 distinct CDR3 sequences, 20% to 25% recorded once. This clonotype was counted between two and nine times. Germline-derived CDR1 and CDR2 are SGDLS and YYNGEE. Trimming cost V 1 base and J 2 bases; bases outside gene matches: 3. The CDR3 covers 15 residues. The same sample was also studied in work on T cells expressing NK-cell markers. That work contributes: Just one sequenced donor of eight was HCMV-seronegative, while seven were seropositive. Sorting of alpha-beta TCR T cells alone was achieved in several experiments with an anti-gamma-delta TCR antibody. There remained a lack of clarity about HCMV specificity of expanded NKG2C+ T cell clones.

The chain is built from TRBV9 and TRBJ2-7; 10 bases align to TRBD1. Sequencing was performed on CD4+ T cells sorted from blood. The TCR comes from a woman aged 18-29 years in good health. The CDR3 DNA follows: TGTGCCAGCAGCGTAAGAGGACAGGGGGCCTACGAGCAGTACTTC. Translated: CASSVRGQGAYEQYF.